This T cell receptor beta chain is from a study of tumor and adjacent non-tumor tissue in lung cancer. The overall study: The cohort had about 12 adenocarcinoma, 2 squamous cell and 1 small cell patients. Study-wide findings and caveats: Tumor repertoires had a smaller top 100 clone share than normal lung. Tumor TCR diversity, when higher, was linked to shorter survival.

TCRbeta libraries were built with three rounds of nested PCR, modified from ARM-PCR. TCRdb independently ran MiXCR on the multiplex PCR reads; one entry per CDR3 protein. The sample lists some 68,000 distinct CDR3 sequences, roughly three quarters occurring once. Regarding this clonotype: Its antigen is unidentified. Sequence at one end of the junction differs from germline and may be a read error.

No cell sorting was done before RNA was extracted from the tissue. The normal lung tissue was taken more than 3 cm from the tumor edge. Germline V gene lookup returns CDR1 SGHNT and CDR2 YYREEE (reference sequence). This CDR3 region has 14 residues. V usage is TRBV5-4 and J usage is TRBJ2-7, with D possibly being TRBD2 (6 bases). The clonotype originates from a man in his fifties or sixties with non-small cell lung cancer. Sequencing was carried out using distant non-tumor lung tissue. CDR3 sequence (DNA): TGTGCCAGCGGACCCGAGGACCCAACGGGGGAGCAATACTTC. This gives the protein CASGPEDPTGEQYF.